Below, 20 T cell receptor beta chains from the same sample are listed, as sequenced in a study of cytomegalovirus exposure and HLA in healthy donors. Generated by immunoSEQ multiplex PCR, the TCRdb table keeps only in-frame clones and is missing some. The sample has about 73,000 clones; roughly 95% are singletons. The sequencing sample was made of PBMCs. Every receptor here comes from a man aged 18 to 29 in good health and CMV-seronegative.

This chain links TRBV23-1 with TRBJ2-7; D call uncertain. TRBV23-1 is reported as an ORF; its role is uncertain. Deletions cut 0 bases from V and 3 bases from J, with 6 bases between. The CDR3 is made up of 13 amino acids. Written as DNA, the CDR3 is TGCGCCAGCAGTCAATCGTGTAGCTACGAGCAGTACTTC. Amino acid sequence: CASSQSCSYEQYF.

The DNA for the CDR3 is TGTGCCAGCAGCTTCGGACAGGAAAGTGAAAAACTGTTTTTT. This translates into CASSFGQESEKLFF. The chain has TRBV13 and TRBJ1-4; 7 bases align to TRBD1. CDR3 length equals 14 residues. The germline CDR1 and CDR2 sequences are PRHDT and FYEKMQ (reference sequence). V trimming: 3 bases; J trimming: 7 bases; junction bases outside the gene matches: 5.

This chain joins TRBV5-1 and TRBJ1-2; the D gene is possibly TRBD1 (6 bases). The CDR3 runs to 14 residues. Germline CDR1 reads SGHRS; CDR2 reads YFSETQ. Trimming pared 2 bases from V and 4 bases from J, leaving 12 bases between. CDR3: CASSFGGGAYGYTF. The CDR3 DNA reads TGCGCCAGCAGCTTTGGTGGGGGGGCCTATGGCTACACCTTC.

The V call is TRBV7-8, the J call TRBJ1-2; the match to TRBD1 covers 11 bases. The CDR3 totals 16 residues. After removal of 0 bases from V and 1 base from J, the junction contained 1 base not matched to a gene. CDR1 is SGHVS and CDR2 is FQNEAQ in the germline V gene. CDR3 residues: CASSLAGQGVNYGYTF. The CDR3 DNA follows: TGTGCCAGCAGCTTAGCGGGACAGGGGGTTAACTATGGCTACACCTTC.

V is TRBV9 and J is TRBJ2-7, with D possibly TRBD2 on 5 matching bases. The V gene lost 2 bases and the J gene lost 6 bases, with 12 bases spanning the gap. The CDR3 sequence is 13 residues long. Germline V gene sequence: CDR1 SGDLS, CDR2 YYNGEE. This CDR3 is CASSVSPRVEQYF. The CDR3, as DNA: TGTGCCAGCAGCGTCTCACCGCGGGTCGAGCAGTACTTC. Combining the CDR3 with reference TRBV9 and TRBJ2-7 gives the whole variable domain DSGVTQTPKHLITATGQRVTLRCSPRSGDLSVYWYQQSLDQGLQFLIQYYNGEERAKGNILERFSAQQFPDLHSELNLSSLELGDSALYFCASSVSPRVEQYFGPGTRLTVT.

The chain employs TRBV2 and TRBJ2-3; TRBD2 matches 11 bases. Germline V CDR1 and CDR2: SNHLY, FYNNEI. The V segment lost 2 bases and the J segment 1 base; nucleotides outside the gene matches: 2. There are 16 residues in the CDR3. The CDR3 is CASSESLAGGTDTQYF. For the CDR3, the DNA is TGTGCCAGCAGTGAATCACTAGCGGGGGGCACAGATACGCAGTATTTT.

V is TRBV28 and J is TRBJ1-5, with D possibly being TRBD1 (5 bases). The CDR3 contains 17 residues. The V gene's germline CDR1 is MDHEN and CDR2 SYDVKM. V dropped 3 bases and J dropped 2 bases, with 17 bases sitting between them. This CDR3 is CASSFDPFVRGNQPQHF. The CDR3 DNA sequence: TGTGCCAGCAGTTTTGATCCTTTTGTCAGGGGCAATCAGCCCCAGCATTTT.

This sequence joins TRBV10-3 and TRBJ1-1, with 7 bases fitting TRBD1. There are 15 residues in the CDR3. The ends lost 2 bases at V and 1 base at J; junction bases unmatched: 4. Looked up from germline, CDR1 is ENHRY and CDR2 is SYGVKD. The chain's CDR3 is CAISEGQVKNTEAFF. In DNA, the CDR3 is TGTGCCATCAGTGAGGGACAGGTGAAGAACACTGAAGCTTTCTTT.

The chain employs TRBV4-1 and TRBJ2-1, with a weak D call TRBD2 (5 bases). Trimming took 4 bases from V and 0 from J, leaving 13 bases between them. This CDR3 region has 16 residues. In germline, CDR1 is MGHRA, CDR2 YSYEKL. Written as DNA, the CDR3 is TGCGCCAGCAGCCTCCTTCTGGGGAGCTCCTACAATGAGCAGTTCTTC. As protein: CASSLLLGSSYNEQFF.

This clone was recorded only once. This chain joins TRBV30 and TRBJ2-7, with 8 bases matching TRBD1. This CDR3 spans 14 amino acids. J gave up 2 bases and V 1 base, and 4 bases lay outside the gene matches. The germline V gene encodes CDR1 GTSNPN and CDR2 SVGIG (reference sequence). For the CDR3, the DNA is TGTGCCTGGAGTGGGACAGGGCTAGCCTACGAGCAGTACTTC. It codes for CAWSGTGLAYEQYF.

The V and J genes are TRBV28 and TRBJ1-1; TRBD1 matches 9 bases. J lost 10 bases, V lost 5 bases, and 8 bases had no gene match. The CDR3 sequence is 13 residues long. Germline V gene lookup returns CDR1 MDHEN and CDR2 SYDVKM. In DNA, the CDR3 is TGTGCCAGCAGTCCCTGGGGGACAGGGCTAGCTTTCTTT. It codes for CASSPWGTGLAFF. Using reference TRBV28 and TRBJ1-1 for the parts outside the CDR3, the full variable domain is DVKVTQSSRYLVKRTGEKVFLECVQDMDHENMFWYRQDPGLGLRLIYFSYDVKMKEKGDIPEGYSVSREKKERFSLILESASTNQTSMYLCASSPWGTGLAFFGQGTRLTVV.

V gene TRBV6-5 combines with J gene TRBJ1-1, with 7 bases that match TRBD1. The CDR3 totals 14 residues. Looked up from germline, CDR1 is MNHEY and CDR2 is SVGAGI. V was pared by 2 bases and J by 0 bases, with 0 bases of the junction left unmatched. The CDR3 sequence is CASSYGTVNTEAFF. The CDR3 DNA reads as TGTGCCAGCAGTTACGGGACAGTGAACACTGAAGCTTTCTTT.

This chain uses TRBV28 with TRBJ2-5, with TRBD1 matching 9 bases. The length of the CDR3 is 14 residues. CDR1 is MDHEN and CDR2 is SYDVKM in the germline V gene. V lost 4 bases, J lost 3 bases, and 3 bases stayed unmatched. The CDR3 coding sequence is TGTGCCAGCAGTTCCGGGGACAGGGAAGAGACCCAGTACTTC. Translated: CASSSGDREETQYF.

The V gene is TRBV19, the J gene TRBJ1-1; D is undetermined. CDR1 is LNHDA and CDR2 is SQIVND in the germline V gene (reference sequence). The V end lost 1 base, the J end lost 7 bases, and 13 bases lay between the germline ends. The CDR3 runs to 14 residues. The CDR3 protein is CASSIVVGGYEAFF. The CDR3 coding sequence is TGTGCCAGTAGTATAGTGGTTGGCGGGTATGAAGCTTTCTTT.

The genes are TRBV18 and TRBJ2-1; 7 bases map to TRBD2. The CDR3 is 19 amino acids. The junction had 19 bases not matched to a gene; V was cut back by 3 bases and J by 5 bases. Germline assignment: CDR1 KGHSH and CDR2 LQKENI. The CDR3 DNA is TGTGCCAGCTCACCCGAACGGACTGGCGGGGGTCACACACACAATGAGCAGTTCTTC. Translation gives CASSPERTGGGHTHNEQFF.

The rearrangement links TRBV5-1 to TRBJ1-2, with D hard to call. Germline loops: CDR1 SGHRS, CDR2 YFSETQ. The CDR3 has 16 residues. The V end was cut by 0 bases, the J end by 0 bases, with 12 bases between. CDR3 sequence (DNA): TGCGCCAGCAGCTTGGAGGAAGCCACAGCTAACTATGGCTACACCTTC. Amino acid sequence: CASSLEEATANYGYTF. Together with reference TRBV5-1 and TRBJ1-2, the CDR3 gives the full variable domain: KAGVTQTPRYLIKTRGQQVTLSCSPISGHRSVSWYQQTPGQGLQFLFEYFSETQRNKGNFPGRFSGRQFSNSRSEMNVSTLELGDSALYLCASSLEEATANYGYTFGSGTRLTVV.

V usage is TRBV27 and J usage is TRBJ1-1, with D hard to call. The germline V gene has CDR1 MNHEY and CDR2 SMNVEV (reference sequence). The V gene lost 6 bases and the J gene lost 1 base, with 15 bases spanning the gap. This CDR3 has 15 residues. CDR3 region: CASSLSALSNTEAFF. The CDR3 nucleotides are TGTGCCAGCAGCCTCTCCGCCCTATCGAACACTGAAGCTTTCTTT.

CDR3 in amino acids: CASRPEFYEQYF. In DNA form, the CDR3 reads TGTGCAAGTCGCCCCGAGTTTTACGAGCAGTACTTC. The V and J genes are TRBV12-2 and TRBJ2-7; the table's D gene call, TRBD2, was not cross checked with the DNA. TRBV12-2 is a pseudogene locus. The CDR3 is 12 amino acids.

J is TRBJ2-5 and V is TRBV5-4; 13 bases agree with TRBD2. The CDR3 totals 15 residues. Per the germline V gene, CDR1 is SGHNT and CDR2 is YYREEE (reference sequence). V dropped 3 bases and J dropped 3; count of bases not matched to a gene: 2. CDR3 sequence (DNA): TGTGCCAGCAGCTCCGGACTAGCGGGGGAAGAGACCCAGTACTTC. Its translation is CASSSGLAGEETQYF.

V and J are TRBV7-5 and TRBJ1-5. TRBV7-5 is given as a pseudogene. The CDR3 runs to 16 residues. CDR3 amino acids: CVRSLIAAPANQPQHF. CDR3 DNA sequence: TGTGTCAGAAGCTTAATAGCGGCACCCGCTAATCAGCCCCAGCATTTT.